This TCR beta chain is drawn from a study of blood T cell repertoires in COVID-19. Looking at the study overall: COVID-19 samples collected from the United States, Italy and Spain covered acute and convalescent phases. PBMCs, B-cell-depleted T cells, or T cells were the source of the cDNA or gDNA that made up the material.

Per the original data handling: Estimated nucleated cell counts came from reference gene primer amplification. The method was immunoSEQ multiplex PCR; TCRdb's version includes in-frame clones alone and lacks a portion of them. For V, J and clone size, that table is used; D and trimming come from the DNA. The sample consists of 70,000 to 100,000 clones, over 70% of them appearing once. The ends were cut back, 0 bases at V and 3 bases at J, with 9 bases in the middle. There are 14 residues in the CDR3. CDR1 is MNHNY, CDR2 SVGAGI, per germline (reference sequence). V is TRBV6-6 and J is TRBJ2-7; a weak D match, TRBD1 (5 bases). The TCR was taken from a woman aged 45-65 years with acute or convalescent COVID-19. Specimen: peripheral blood. The DNA for the CDR3 is TGTGCCAGCAGTTACTCGACCAGGGACTACGAGCAGTACTTC. It encodes CASSYSTRDYEQYF.